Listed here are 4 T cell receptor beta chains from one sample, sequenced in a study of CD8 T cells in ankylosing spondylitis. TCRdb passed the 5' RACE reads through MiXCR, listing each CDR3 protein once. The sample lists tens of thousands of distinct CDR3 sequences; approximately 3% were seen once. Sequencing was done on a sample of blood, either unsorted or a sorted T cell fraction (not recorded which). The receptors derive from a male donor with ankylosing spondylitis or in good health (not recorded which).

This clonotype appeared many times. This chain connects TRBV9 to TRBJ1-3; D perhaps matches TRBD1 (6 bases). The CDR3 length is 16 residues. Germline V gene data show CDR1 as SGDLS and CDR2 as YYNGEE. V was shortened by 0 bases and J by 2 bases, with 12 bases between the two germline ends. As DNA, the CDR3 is TGTGCCAGCAGCGTAGACCAGGGGCGACCTGGAAACACCATATATTTT. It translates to CASSVDQGRPGNTIYF.

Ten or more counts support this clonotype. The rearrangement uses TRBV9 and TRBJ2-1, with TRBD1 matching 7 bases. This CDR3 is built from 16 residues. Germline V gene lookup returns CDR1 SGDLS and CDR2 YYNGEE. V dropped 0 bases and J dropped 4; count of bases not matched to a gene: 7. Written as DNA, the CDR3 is TGTGCCAGCAGCGTAGGGAGACAGGGTCTTTACAATGAGCAGTTCTTC. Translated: CASSVGRQGLYNEQFF.

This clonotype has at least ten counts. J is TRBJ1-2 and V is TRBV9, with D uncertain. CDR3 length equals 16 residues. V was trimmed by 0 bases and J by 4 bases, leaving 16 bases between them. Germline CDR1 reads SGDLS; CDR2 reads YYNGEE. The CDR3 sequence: CASSVGGSLFPYGYTF. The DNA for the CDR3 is TGTGCCAGCAGCGTAGGAGGCAGTCTGTTCCCCTATGGCTACACCTTC.

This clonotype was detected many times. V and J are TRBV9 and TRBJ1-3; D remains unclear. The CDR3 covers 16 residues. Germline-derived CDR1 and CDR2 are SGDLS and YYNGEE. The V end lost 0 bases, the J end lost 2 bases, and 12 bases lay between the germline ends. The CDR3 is CASSVGRAGTGNTIYF. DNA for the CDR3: TGTGCCAGCAGCGTAGGCCGAGCGGGGACTGGAAACACCATATATTTT.